This T cell receptor (beta chain) is from a study of cytomegalovirus exposure and HLA in healthy donors. Broader study findings: In a later analysis, common viral pathogens appeared linked to several of the most significant clusters.

In regard to this clone: Its antigen is undetermined.

In the PCR, 60 Vbeta and 13 Jbeta primers were used. Data came from immunoSEQ multiplex PCR; TCRdb stores just in-frame clones and leaves some out. The sample holds 150,000 to 200,000 clones, roughly 83% seen once. The germline CDR1 and CDR2 sequences are SGDLS and YYNGEE. Deletions cut 3 bases from V and 2 bases from J, with 11 bases between. The CDR3 contains 14 residues. This TCR came from a boy aged 5 to 17 in good health and CMV-seronegative. The chain employs TRBV9 and TRBJ1-1, with D tentatively TRBD1 (6 bases). Material: PBMCs. The CDR3 loop is CASSAGTPNTEAFF. The CDR3 region has the DNA TGTGCCAGCAGCGCCGGGACACCAAACACTGAAGCTTTCTTT.